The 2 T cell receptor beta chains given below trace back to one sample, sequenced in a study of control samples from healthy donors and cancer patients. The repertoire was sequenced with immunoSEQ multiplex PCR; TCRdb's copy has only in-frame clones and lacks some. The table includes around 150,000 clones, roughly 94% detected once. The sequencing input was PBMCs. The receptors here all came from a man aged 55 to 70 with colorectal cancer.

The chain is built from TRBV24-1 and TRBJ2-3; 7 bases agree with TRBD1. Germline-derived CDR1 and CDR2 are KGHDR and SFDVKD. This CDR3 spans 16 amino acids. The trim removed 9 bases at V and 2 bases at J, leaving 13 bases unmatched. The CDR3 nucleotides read TGTGCCACCTCCTCGGCCCTGGGACAGAACACAGATACGCAGTATTTT. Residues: CATSSALGQNTDTQYF.

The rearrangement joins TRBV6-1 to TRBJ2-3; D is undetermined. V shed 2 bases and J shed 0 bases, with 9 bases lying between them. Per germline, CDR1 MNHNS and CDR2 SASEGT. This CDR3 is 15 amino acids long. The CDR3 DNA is TGTGCCAGCAGTGAATTGGGTGCCAGCACAGATACGCAGTATTTT. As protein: CASSELGASTDTQYF.